This TCR beta chain was captured in a study of blood T cells in healthy people across ages. Study-level points and caveats: Any changes in expanded clonotypes were possibly confounded, as donor CMV status remained unknown. Strong correlation was found linking TCR beta diversity to naive T cell percentage.

The authors isolated at least 6.5 million PBMCs per sample. The CDR3 length is 15 residues. Germline V gene sequence: CDR1 MGHRA, CDR2 YSYEKL. V was pared by 2 bases and J by 4 bases, with 15 bases between. Using a J-beta primer mix together with a sample-barcoded 5' primer, a second PCR was run for roughly 6 to 12 cycles. CDR3-containing paired-end reads numbering at least 2.5 million came from each sample. TCRdb reprocessed the 5' RACE reads with MiXCR, giving one entry per CDR3 protein. The sample comprises some 920,000 distinct CDR3 sequences, just over 50% of which are singletons, and 20% to 25% rests with the top ten. This clonotype was recorded at least ten times. Its antigen is currently unknown.

The source material was blood. V is TRBV4-1 and J is TRBJ2-7; tentatively, D is TRBD1 (5 bases). The sequence derives from a woman in her fifties or sixties in good health. The CDR3 loop reads CASSQQFQGWYEQYF. The CDR3 DNA is TGCGCCAGCAGCCAACAGTTCCAGGGATGGTACGAGCAGTACTTC.